Following are 20 T cell receptor beta chains from one sample sequenced in a study of post-analysis software for immune sequencing data. Antigens of these TCRs are unknown. Carried by the TCR beta cDNA libraries were unique molecular identifiers. TCRdb processed the PCR reads anew with MiXCR; each CDR3 protein has one entry. The sample consists of fewer than 550,000 distinct CDR3 sequences, 34% of them appearing once. The study's findings and limits: When patients were compared with controls, a handful of TRBV segments were more frequent, TRBV5-6, TRBV5-1 and TRBV20-1 among them.

The sample was blood. These receptors came from a girl under 18 with multiple sclerosis.

This clonotype appeared many times. The chain recombines TRBV12-3 or TRBV12-4 with TRBJ1-2; D unclear. The V end lost 2 bases, the J end lost 2 bases, and 6 bases lay between the germline ends. The CDR3 contains 13 residues. The CDR3 here is CASSLSGNYGYTF. CDR3 DNA sequence: TGTGCCAGCAGTTTATCAGGAAACTATGGCTACACCTTC.

The chain has TRBV28 and TRBJ2-7, with TRBD1 matching over 10 bases. The J call is doubtful: the DNA matches TRBJ2-5 better. The CDR3 loop spans 15 amino acids. Germline V gene lookup returns CDR1 MDHEN and CDR2 SYDVKM. The DNA of the CDR3 is TGTGCCAGCAGTCTCCTCGGGACAGGGGAGGAGACCCAGTACTTC. Residues: CASSLLGTGEETQYF.

The chain uses TRBV20-1 and TRBJ2-7, with D unclear. Germline CDR1 reads DFQATT; CDR2 reads SNEGSKA (reference sequence). The CDR3 extends over 11 amino acids. The V gene lost 3 bases and the J gene lost 7 bases, with 10 bases spanning the gap. CDR3 bases: TGCAGTGCTAGCGGCGGAGCAGAGCAGTACTTC. The encoded protein is CSASGGAEQYF.

V is TRBV5-1 and J is TRBJ2-5, with TRBD2 matching over 8 bases. Looked up from germline, CDR1 is SGHRS and CDR2 is YFSETQ. The CDR3 has 14 residues. V gave up 0 bases and J gave up 5 bases; unmatched junction bases: 3. The CDR3 loop reads CASSLEASGETQYF. CDR3 DNA: TGCGCCAGCAGCTTGGAGGCTAGCGGGGAGACCCAGTACTTC.

This clonotype was seen only once. This chain connects TRBV15 to TRBJ1-4; TRBD1 matches 7 bases. Germline assignment: CDR1 LNHNV and CDR2 YYDKDF (reference sequence). Trimming removed 3 bases from V and 4 bases from J; junction bases left unmatched: 2. This CDR3 contains 14 residues. The DNA for the CDR3 is TGTGCCACCAGCAGCAGGGGGGGTAATGAAAAACTGTTTTTT. This encodes CATSSRGGNEKLFF.

As regards this clonotype: Mismatch with germline at one junction end may stem from a read error. This chain connects TRBV5-1 to TRBJ2-1, with TRBD2 matching 7 bases. The CDR3 length is 18 residues. Germline loops: CDR1 SGHRS, CDR2 YFSETQ. The CDR3 DNA sequence: TGCGCCAGCAGCGCGGGGGTAGCGGGCCTGAGCTCCCACAATGAGCAGTTCTTC. The encoded protein is CASSAGVAGLSSHNEQFF. The full variable domain, its missing parts supplied by reference TRBV5-1 and TRBJ2-1, is KAGVTQTPRYLIKTRGQQVTLSCSPISGHRSVSWYQQTPGQGLQFLFEYFSETQRNKGNFPGRFSGRQFSNSRSEMNVSTLELGDSALYLCASSAGVAGLSSHNEQFFGPGTRLTVL.

J is TRBJ2-5 and V is TRBV20-1, with D perhaps given as TRBD1 or TRBD2 (5 bases each). This CDR3 region has 13 residues. Germline V gene data show CDR1 as DFQATT and CDR2 as SNEGSKA (reference sequence). Trimming pared 2 bases from V and 2 bases from J, leaving 9 bases between. The CDR3 reads CSARLGPQETQYF. CDR3 sequence (DNA): TGCAGTGCTAGACTGGGACCACAAGAGACCCAGTACTTC.

Comment on this clonotype: At one end the junction does not follow the germline gene, possibly because of a read error. The V call is TRBV6-5, the J call TRBJ2-4, with 7 bases that match TRBD1. The J call could be wrong; TRBJ2-7 is a better fit for the DNA end. The CDR3 contains 16 residues. Germline V lookup: CDR1 MNHEY, CDR2 SVGAGI. The CDR3 nucleotides are TGTGCCAACAGTCCACCTCCCGCGACAGGGATGAACGAGCAGTACTTC. This gives the protein CANSPPPATGMNEQYF.

The chain employs TRBV6-6 and TRBJ1-5; D gene unclear. Germline CDR1 MNHNY, CDR2 SVGAGI (reference sequence). This CDR3 spans 12 amino acids. V lost 2 bases and J 4 bases, leaving 3 bases between the germline ends. CDR3 residues: CASSYVNQPQHF. Here the CDR3 DNA reads TGTGCCAGCAGTTACGTGAATCAGCCCCAGCATTTT.

The chain couples TRBV20-1 to TRBJ2-6; D might be TRBD2 (5 bases). The CDR3 is 15 amino acids. Germline V gene lookup returns CDR1 DFQATT and CDR2 SNEGSKA (reference sequence). The V gene lost 1 base and the J gene lost 2 bases, with 9 bases spanning the gap. The CDR3 sequence: CSARVRGTGANVLTF. CDR3 nucleotides: TGCAGTGCTAGAGTGAGAGGGACTGGGGCCAACGTCCTGACTTTC.

The V gene is TRBV7-6, the J gene TRBJ2-2; 9 nucleotides align to TRBD2. This CDR3 spans 15 amino acids. V lost 5 bases and J lost 6; bases outside the gene matches: 7. The germline V gene has CDR1 SGHVS and CDR2 FNYEAQ. The CDR3 loop reads CASSPFAGGAGELFF. In nucleotides, the CDR3 is TGTGCCAGCAGCCCCTTCGCGGGGGGGGCCGGGGAGCTGTTTTTT.

This clonotype was seen repeatedly, ten times or more. V is TRBV6-5 and J is TRBJ2-3; weak D call: TRBD1 (6 bases). V shed 11 bases and J shed 1 base, with 13 bases lying between them. Germline CDR1 MNHEY, CDR2 SVGAGI. This CDR3 comprises 13 residues. The CDR3 DNA follows: TGTGCCGTCAGGGGAAAGGGCACAGATACGCAGTATTTT. Translated: CAVRGKGTDTQYF.

The table lists this clonotype with a few counts. In nucleotides, the CDR3 is TGTGCCAGTAGTCCAGGTGGGACAGGGACTAACTATGGCTACACCTTC. Its protein product is CASSPGGTGTNYGYTF. This chain uses TRBV19 with TRBJ1-2, with TRBD1 matching 9 bases. Germline V gene sequence: CDR1 LNHDA, CDR2 SQIVND (reference sequence). V lost 5 bases, J lost 0 bases, and 7 bases stayed unmatched. This CDR3 comprises 16 residues.

The V and J genes are TRBV5-1 and TRBJ2-4; no clear D. CDR1 is SGHRS and CDR2 is YFSETQ in the germline V gene. The CDR3 contains 14 residues. V dropped 3 bases and J dropped 4 bases, with 11 bases sitting between them. The CDR3 region has the DNA TGCGCCAGCAGCTCCATCCCCGATAAAAACATTCAGTACTTC. Encoded protein: CASSSIPDKNIQYF.

The rearrangement joins TRBV10-3 to TRBJ2-1; D might be TRBD1 (6 bases). The CDR3 contains 13 residues. The germline V gene encodes CDR1 ENHRY and CDR2 SYGVKD. V lost 6 bases and J 8 bases, leaving 14 bases between the germline ends. CDR3 loop: CAIRQGPSDEQFF. The CDR3 DNA reads TGTGCCATCAGACAGGGACCGAGCGATGAGCAGTTCTTC.

The chain links TRBV13 to TRBJ2-1; no reliable D call. This CDR3 has 16 amino acids. V was trimmed by 5 bases and J by 9 bases, leaving 23 bases between them. Per the germline V gene, CDR1 is PRHDT and CDR2 is FYEKMQ (reference sequence). The CDR3 bases are TGTGCCAGCAGCCCCCCGCCGGCCGTACGTAACCGTGAGCAGTTCTTC. It specifies CASSPPPAVRNREQFF. The variable domain in full, completed from reference TRBV13 and TRBJ2-1, reads AAGVIQSPRHLIKEKRETATLKCYPIPRHDTVYWYQQGPGQDPQFLISFYEKMQSDKGSIPDRFSAQQFSDYHSELNMSSLELGDSALYFCASSPPPAVRNREQFFGPGTRLTVL.

V and J are TRBV7-8 and TRBJ2-5; 7 bases fit TRBD1. The length of the CDR3 is 13 residues. Unmatched junction bases numbered 3, after V lost 6 bases and J lost 2 bases. Looked up from germline, CDR1 is SGHVS and CDR2 is FQNEAQ. CDR3 protein: CASRRDRQETQYF. CDR3 in DNA: TGTGCCAGCAGAAGGGACAGACAAGAGACCCAGTACTTC.

This clonotype was seen a handful of times. The chain joins TRBV7-2 to TRBJ1-2, with unresolved D. The length of the CDR3 is 13 residues. V was clipped by 3 bases and J by 5 bases, with 10 bases between them. Germline CDR1 and CDR2: SGHTA and FQGNSA. CDR3 DNA sequence: TGTGCCAGCAGCTTCTTGACGGGATATGGCTACACCTTC. Translation gives CASSFLTGYGYTF.

The chain recombines TRBV11-2 with TRBJ1-1, with D hard to call. This CDR3 is built from 13 residues. Germline loops: CDR1 SGHAT, CDR2 FQNNGV. V lost 5 bases to trimming and J lost 7 bases, with 14 bases between them. This CDR3 reads CASSRQGIGEAFF. The CDR3 nucleotides are TGTGCCAGCAGCCGCCAAGGTATTGGTGAAGCTTTCTTT.

This clonotype was seen a handful of times. The chain combines TRBV6-5 with TRBJ1-1, with 9 bases aligning to TRBD1. The CDR3 runs 16 residues. The germline gives CDR1 MNHEY, CDR2 SVGAGI. After removal of 6 bases from V and 1 base from J, the junction contained 9 bases not matched to a gene. CDR3 sequence reads: CASSSTGGEGNTEAFF. CDR3 bases: TGTGCCAGCAGCTCCACAGGGGGCGAGGGGAACACTGAAGCTTTCTTT.